The next 25 T cell receptor beta chains were all read from a single sample in a study of T-cell reconstitution after alpha-beta-depleted transplantation in children. The TCRbeta library was prepared with unique molecular identifiers. TCRdb ran MiXCR on the PCR reads and lists one entry per CDR3 protein. The repertoire consists of 500,000 or so distinct CDR3 sequences, with about an eighth occurring once and the leading ten covering less than 15%. The sequences come from PBMCs, mostly from graft donor cells, collected 180 days after TCRalphabeta/CD19-depleted stem cell transplant. The source of these receptors is a female patient aged 2-10 years who had a stem cell transplant for aplastic anemia, so the T cells may come from the graft donor.

About this clonotype: Germline is not matched at one junction end, which may reflect a read error. The chain carries TRBV14 and TRBJ2-5; maybe TRBD2 (7 bases). The CDR3 is made up of 18 amino acids. Germline CDR1 SGHDN, CDR2 FVKESK. The CDR3 is CASSHRGAIGWNQQTQYF. The DNA of the CDR3 is TGTGCCAGCAGCCACCGGGGGGCTATAGGGTGGAACCAACAGACCCAGTACTTC.

The J gene is TRBJ1-1, the V gene TRBV29-1; D is possibly TRBD1 (5 bases). Trimming removed 2 bases at V and 6 bases at J, with 10 bases between. The CDR3 has 12 residues. Per germline, CDR1 SQVTM and CDR2 ANQGSEA. The CDR3 is CSVEWGMSEAFF. CDR3 DNA sequence: TGCAGCGTTGAATGGGGGATGTCTGAAGCTTTCTTT.

This clonotype was seen a handful of times. CDR3 sequence (DNA): TGTGCCAGCATCACGGTGGGGCACCAGACCCACGGGCAGTACGTC. Translated, it gives CASITVGHQTHGQYV. The chain links TRBV21-1 to TRBJ2-7; whether TRBD1, the table's D call, matches the DNA was not checked. TRBV21-1 is a listed pseudogene. The CDR3 is 15 amino acids.

In this sample, this clonotype turned up a few times. The chain is built from TRBV5-6 and TRBJ2-1; D might be TRBD1 or TRBD2, each matching 6 bases. The CDR3 sequence is 14 residues long. Between the trimmed V and J ends, which lost 7 bases and 5 bases, there was a span of 16 bases. Germline V CDR1 and CDR2: SGHDT, YYEEEE. CDR3 protein: CASDEMGGDNEQFF. Written as DNA, the CDR3 is TGTGCCAGCGATGAAATGGGGGGCGACAATGAGCAGTTCTTC.

This clonotype was seen at least ten times. The gene calls are TRBV28 and TRBJ2-7; D is uncertain. This CDR3 region has 12 residues. V lost 4 bases to trimming and J lost 0 bases, with 4 bases between them. The germline gives CDR1 MDHEN, CDR2 SYDVKM. CDR3 bases: TGTGCCAGCAGTTCCCCCTCCTACGAGCAGTACTTC. It translates to CASSSPSYEQYF. Using reference TRBV28 and TRBJ2-7 for the parts outside the CDR3, the full variable domain is DVKVTQSSRYLVKRTGEKVFLECVQDMDHENMFWYRQDPGLGLRLIYFSYDVKMKEKGDIPEGYSVSREKKERFSLILESASTNQTSMYLCASSSPSYEQYFGPGTRLTVT.

This chain connects TRBV6-2 or TRBV6-3 to TRBJ1-5, with D possibly being TRBD1 (6 bases). The CDR3 is 13 amino acids. Trimming shortened V by 6 bases and J by 7 bases, and 13 bases separated the two germline ends. CDR1 MNHEY and CDR2 SVGEGT come from the germline V gene. CDR3 in amino acids: CASRPTGRQPQHF. In nucleotides, the CDR3 is TGTGCCAGCAGACCGACAGGCCGCCAGCCCCAGCATTTT.

The chain uses TRBV28 and TRBJ2-7; D call uncertain. The V end was cut by 6 bases, the J end by 3 bases, with 18 bases between. CDR3 length: 15 amino acids. From germline, CDR1 is MDHEN and CDR2 SYDVKM. In DNA form, the CDR3 reads TGTGCCAGCAGGGAGAGTGCTAGTAGTAGCTACGAGCAGTACTTC. This translates into CASRESASSSYEQYF.

The rearrangement joins TRBV20-1 to TRBJ2-1; TRBD2 agrees at 8 bases. There are 13 residues in the CDR3. CDR1 and CDR2 from the germline V gene are DFQATT and SNEGSKA (reference sequence). With 3 bases clipped from V and 10 bases from J, the junction kept 8 bases outside the gene matches. The CDR3 coding sequence is TGCAGTGCTAGTGGTCCGGGGGGGAAGGAGCAGTTCTTC. The encoded protein is CSASGPGGKEQFF.

The rearrangement uses TRBV5-1 and TRBJ1-1, with unresolved D. The CDR3 has 16 residues. V lost 0 bases, J lost 4 bases, and 16 bases lay in between. Germline V gives CDR1 SGHRS, CDR2 YFSETQ. CDR3 nucleotide sequence: TGCGCCAGCAGCTTGGTTGTCCAAATGGGAGGCACTGAAGCTTTCTTT. Translated: CASSLVVQMGGTEAFF.

This clonotype has just a few counts. The chain links TRBV24-1 to TRBJ2-1, with 9 bases identical to TRBD2. The CDR3 spans 16 residues. Losses at the gene ends were 1 base for V and 3 bases for J; bases not matched to a gene: 3. The V gene's germline CDR1 is KGHDR and CDR2 SFDVKD. The CDR3 reads CATSDLALAGYNEQFF. The CDR3 nucleotides read TGTGCCACCAGTGATTTAGCACTAGCGGGCTACAATGAGCAGTTCTTC.

This clonotype has just a few counts. V is TRBV7-3 and J is TRBJ1-2, with 9 bases fitting TRBD1. The V segment lost 4 bases and the J segment 6 bases; nucleotides outside the gene matches: 3. Germline V CDR1 and CDR2: SGHTA, FQGTGA. The CDR3 contains 13 residues. CDR3 sequence (DNA): TGTGCCAGCAGCTACACAGGGGGCAATGGCTACACCTTC. As protein: CASSYTGGNGYTF.

V is TRBV6-2 or TRBV6-3 and J is TRBJ1-2; TRBD1 is a possible D gene (5 bases). CDR3 size: 13 residues. Germline V gives CDR1 MNHEY, CDR2 SVGEGT. Trimming took 6 bases from V and 5 from J, leaving 13 bases between them. The CDR3: CASRDRDGYGYTF. DNA of the CDR3: TGTGCCAGCAGAGACCGGGACGGGTATGGCTACACCTTC.

V gene TRBV28 combines with J gene TRBJ2-7; D remains ambiguous. The CDR3 sequence is 12 residues long. CDR1 MDHEN and CDR2 SYDVKM come from the germline V gene. The CDR3 protein is CVTGSSSYEQYF. CDR3 DNA sequence: TGTGTGACCGGATCAAGCTCCTACGAGCAGTACTTC.

The chain combines TRBV19 with TRBJ1-2; 8 bases map to TRBD1. CDR1 and CDR2 from the germline V gene are LNHDA and SQIVND (reference sequence). The CDR3 extends over 14 amino acids. Trimming at V came to 10 bases and at J to 2 bases, leaving 9 bases not matched to a gene. This CDR3 reads CATKGRGQNYGYTF. The CDR3 region has the DNA TGTGCCACCAAGGGCAGGGGGCAGAACTATGGCTACACCTTC.

The J gene is TRBJ2-7, the V gene TRBV14; TRBD2 aligns across 8 bases. The CDR3 loop spans 15 amino acids. Germline V gene lookup returns CDR1 SGHDN and CDR2 FVKESK. The ends lost 4 bases at V and 1 base at J; junction bases unmatched: 6. CDR3 in DNA: TGTGCCAGCAGCCGGTCAGCGGGAGCGTCCTACGAGCAGTACGTC. Its protein is CASSRSAGASYEQYV.

A single count supports this clonotype. The junction departs from germline at one end; a sequencing error may be responsible. The chain combines TRBV11-2 with TRBJ2-1; 9 bases align to TRBD1. This CDR3 spans 21 amino acids. Germline loops: CDR1 SGHAT, CDR2 FQNNGV. This CDR3 reads CANSPQTGGSPRTSSYNEQFF. The CDR3 DNA follows: TGTGCCAACAGCCCCCAGACAGGGGGGAGTCCAAGGACTAGCTCCTACAATGAGCAGTTCTTC.

The rearrangement links TRBV7-8 to TRBJ2-3; D is ambiguous. Per the germline V gene, CDR1 is SGHVS and CDR2 is FQNEAQ. The CDR3 has 13 residues. Trimming pared 5 bases from V and 9 bases from J, leaving 15 bases between. The chain's CDR3 is CASSPSDPGTQYF. CDR3 nucleotide sequence: TGTGCCAGCAGCCCTTCGGACCCAGGAACGCAGTATTTT.

The chain links TRBV12-3 or TRBV12-4 to TRBJ1-1, with D perhaps matching TRBD1 (6 bases). V lost 7 bases to trimming and J lost 5 bases, with 17 bases between them. CDR3 length equals 14 residues. Here the CDR3 DNA reads TGTGCCAGCACTACCCGGGACACTTCTACTGAAGCTTTCTTT. Its translation is CASTTRDTSTEAFF.

This clonotype was counted between two and nine times. The V gene is TRBV7-2, the J gene TRBJ2-3; 8 nucleotides line up with TRBD2. The germline CDR1 and CDR2 sequences are SGHTA and FQGNSA. The V segment lost 1 base and the J segment 5 bases; nucleotides outside the gene matches: 11. The CDR3 is 17 residues long. CDR3 loop: CASSLVTQREWIDTQYF. CDR3 nucleotide sequence: TGTGCCAGCAGCTTAGTTACCCAGCGGGAGTGGATAGATACGCAGTATTTT. Full variable domain (outside the CDR3, taken from reference TRBV7-2 and TRBJ2-3): GAGVSQSPSNKVTEKGKDVELRCDPISGHTALYWYRQSLGQGLEFLIYFQGNSAPDKSGLPSDRFSAERTGGSVSTLTIQRTQQEDSAVYLCASSLVTQREWIDTQYFGPGTRLTVL.

This clonotype was counted between two and nine times. This chain links TRBV6-2 or TRBV6-3 with TRBJ2-2, with D unresolved. The germline V gene has CDR1 MNHEY and CDR2 SVGEGT. The CDR3 length is 13 residues. V lost 7 bases, J lost 5 bases, and 11 bases lay in between. CDR3 sequence reads: CASTDLVTGELFF. CDR3 bases: TGTGCCAGCACTGACCTGGTGACCGGGGAGCTGTTTTTT.

This clonotype has a handful of counts. V gene TRBV28 combines with J gene TRBJ2-7; maybe TRBD1 (6 bases). In germline, CDR1 is MDHEN, CDR2 SYDVKM. V was shortened by 5 bases and J by 6 bases, with 29 bases between the two germline ends. The CDR3 is 18 residues long. The CDR3 sequence is CASSHRPYITGYRSEQYF. The CDR3, as DNA: TGTGCCAGCAGTCATCGCCCGTACATAACAGGGTACAGGTCCGAGCAGTACTTC.

This clonotype was observed a handful of times. The rearrangement uses TRBV7-2 and TRBJ2-7; 8 nucleotides agree with TRBD1. Germline CDR1 SGHTA, CDR2 FQGNSA. CDR3 length equals 15 residues. V shed 2 bases, J shed 6 bases, and the junction held 9 bases outside the gene matches. The CDR3 here is CASSLKGPQGGEQYF. For the CDR3, the DNA is TGTGCCAGCAGCTTAAAAGGCCCACAGGGGGGCGAGCAGTACTTC.

The table lists this clonotype with many counts. V gene TRBV15 combines with J gene TRBJ2-4; 8 bases match TRBD1. Germline V lookup: CDR1 LNHNV, CDR2 YYDKDF (reference sequence). The CDR3 length is 19 residues. V shed 4 bases, J shed 3 bases, and the junction held 17 bases outside the gene matches. CDR3 nucleotides: TGTGCCACCAGCACAATCCTTGGGGACAGGACAATTGGCAAAAACATTCAGTACTTC. Its translation is CATSTILGDRTIGKNIQYF. Together with reference TRBV15 and TRBJ2-4, the CDR3 gives the full variable domain: DAMVIQNPRYQVTQFGKPVTLSCSQTLNHNVMYWYQQKSSQAPKLLFHYYDKDFNNEADTPDNFQSRRPNTSFCFLDIRSPGLGDTAMYLCATSTILGDRTIGKNIQYFGAGTRLSVL.

Ten or more counts support this clonotype. V and J are TRBV4-3 and TRBJ2-7; 9 nucleotides match TRBD1. Germline CDR1 reads LGHNA; CDR2 reads YSLEER. The CDR3 is 16 residues long. V was pared by 0 bases and J by 1 base, with 4 bases of the junction left unmatched. The CDR3, as DNA: TGCGCCAGCAGCCAAGATTGGGGGACAGGGTCCTACGAGCAGTACTTC. Amino acid sequence: CASSQDWGTGSYEQYF.

The chain links TRBV4-1 to TRBJ2-7; no definite D call. The V gene lost 1 base and the J gene lost 3 bases, with 13 bases spanning the gap. Germline V gives CDR1 MGHRA, CDR2 YSYEKL. The length of the CDR3 is 15 residues. The CDR3 spells CASSQGGTAYYEQYF. The CDR3 nucleotides are TGCGCCAGCAGCCAAGGTGGAACAGCGTACTACGAGCAGTACTTC.